A single T cell receptor (beta chain) is shown here with its context. This clone has a single count. Its antigen is unknown. The input lacks base qualities; no much larger clone sits a single base away. The data originate from a study of OX40 agonist ivuxolimab in advanced cancers. In terms of the full investigation: The costimulatory receptor OX40 (CD134) was targeted by ivuxolimab, a fully human IgG2 agonistic monoclonal antibody. Intravenous ivuxolimab was administered to patients every 2 weeks at six dose levels: 0.01, 0.1, 0.3, 1.5, 3 and 10 mg/kg. Among the roughly 50 dose-escalation patients, some 19 had hepatocellular carcinoma, roughly 15 melanoma, 9 renal cell carcinoma and 9 head and neck cancer. In the dose-escalation cohort, over 65% of patients were male, and the mean age was approximately 60 years, with a range of roughly 20 to 85. Patients were allowed to have had prior anti-PD-1, anti-PD-L1 or anti-CTLA-4 therapy, and approximately 41% of the dose-escalation patients had previously received checkpoint inhibitors. Partial responses occurred in three dose-escalation patients: two with cutaneous melanoma and one with hepatocellular carcinoma. The point of sequencing TCRbeta in the periphery was to test whether ivuxolimab changed TCR sequence diversity and drove clonal T-cell expansion. The paper covers the monotherapy dose-escalation part of the phase I ivuxolimab trial, which included N of about 50 patients.

Patients with a history of autoimmune disease or receiving systemic immunosuppression were excluded from the trial. Peripheral blood for TCR sequencing was collected from all dose cohorts at baseline, on cycle 4 day 1, and on cycle 7 day 1. Samples were obtained from an open-label, multicenter, first-in-human phase I dose-escalation trial of ivuxolimab. Adults with locally advanced or metastatic melanoma, renal cell carcinoma, hepatocellular carcinoma or head and neck squamous cell carcinoma were enrolled in the trial. CD4+ and CD8+ T cells were sorted separately from peripheral blood before TCR sequencing. For sequencing of the TCRbeta CDR3 region, genomic DNA was extracted from the sorted cells. The immunoSEQ Assay was used for sequencing of TCRbeta CDR3 regions. Held by TCRdb, this immuneACCESS table contains in-frame sequences only and omits some clones. Under half of the omission traces to an unresolved V gene where checked; the cause of the rest is unknown. The sample has some 15,000 clones on record, about 90% of them singletons. The top ten constitute 20% to 30% of the sample.

Including cysteine and phenylalanine, the CDR3 has 12 amino acids. Just CDR3 DNA is preserved here, 36 bases in frame from base 1. V lost 2 bases and J lost 6 bases; the stretch between them is 9 bases long. For CDR1 and CDR2, the germline V gene lists SGHDT and YYEEEE. Overall study outcomes, separate from this receptor: After ivuxolimab, CD8+ T cells had more expanded clones than CD4+ T cells on average. In the 0.1-3.0 mg/kg groups, partial responders had among the lowest normalized peripheral clonal expansion, particularly in CD8+ T cells. Low levels of normalized T-cell clonal expansion were also seen in some nonresponding patients. Antigen specificity was not determined for the clonally expanded peripheral T cells. At doses of 0.1 to 3.0 mg/kg, clonal expansion of both CD4+ and CD8+ blood T cells was observed from baseline to week 6.

This clonotype was obtained from an adult with an advanced solid tumor such as melanoma, head and neck, liver or kidney cancer. The V and J segments used are TRBV5-6 and TRBJ2-7; the D gene identity is not certain. Sequenced material: CD4+ or CD8+ T cells sorted from blood, taken in a trial of the OX40 agonist ivuxolimab. The DNA sequence reads TGTGCCAGCAGCTTCTGGTCCGGCGAGCAGTACTTC. Its amino acids are CASSFWSGEQYF.